This TCR beta chain is from a study of tumor-infiltrating lymphocytes in oesophageal squamous cell carcinoma. Trimming removed 2 bases from V and 1 base from J, with 8 bases in between. The CDR3 is 14 residues long. Germline CDR1 reads MNHNS; CDR2 reads SASEGT. TCRdb processed the PCR reads anew with MiXCR; each CDR3 protein has one entry. This table has some 15,000 distinct CDR3 sequences, 35% to 55% appearing once. By frequency in the sample, this clonotype is medium-sized (0.01 to 0.1%). The origin of this receptor is a female donor with esophageal squamous cell carcinoma. The chain uses TRBV6-1 and TRBJ1-1; no clear D. Sequenced sample: blood. The CDR3 DNA follows: TGTGCCAGCAGTGAACATACAGCGAACACTGAAGCTTTCTTT. Amino acids: CASSEHTANTEAFF.